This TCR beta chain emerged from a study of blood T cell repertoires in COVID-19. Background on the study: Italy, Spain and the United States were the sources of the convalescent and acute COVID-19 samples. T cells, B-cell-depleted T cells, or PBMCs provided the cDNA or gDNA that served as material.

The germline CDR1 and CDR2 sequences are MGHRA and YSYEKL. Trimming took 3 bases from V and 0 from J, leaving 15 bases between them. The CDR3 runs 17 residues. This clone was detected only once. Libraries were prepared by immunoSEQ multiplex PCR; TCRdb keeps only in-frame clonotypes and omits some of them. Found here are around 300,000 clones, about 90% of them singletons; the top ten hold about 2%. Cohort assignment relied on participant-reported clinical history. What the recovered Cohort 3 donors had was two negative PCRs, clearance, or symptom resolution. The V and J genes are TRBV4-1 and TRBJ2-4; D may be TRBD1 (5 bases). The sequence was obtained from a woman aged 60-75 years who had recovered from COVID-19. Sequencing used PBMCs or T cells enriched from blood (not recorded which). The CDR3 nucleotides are TGCGCCAGCAGCCATCTCCCTGACAGTCTAGCCAAAAACATTCAGTACTTC. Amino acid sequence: CASSHLPDSLAKNIQYF.